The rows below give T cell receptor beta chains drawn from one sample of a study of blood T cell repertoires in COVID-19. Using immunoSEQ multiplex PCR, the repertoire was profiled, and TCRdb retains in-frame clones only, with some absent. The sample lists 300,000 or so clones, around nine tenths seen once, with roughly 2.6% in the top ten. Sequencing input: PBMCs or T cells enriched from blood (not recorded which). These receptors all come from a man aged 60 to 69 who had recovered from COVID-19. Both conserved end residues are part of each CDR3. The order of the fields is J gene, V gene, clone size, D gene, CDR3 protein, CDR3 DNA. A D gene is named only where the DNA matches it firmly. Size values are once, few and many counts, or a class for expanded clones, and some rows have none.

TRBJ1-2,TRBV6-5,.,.,CASKTSQAYGYTF,TGTGCCAGCAAGACCAGCCAGGCCTATGGCTACACCTTC
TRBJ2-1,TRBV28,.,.,CASSPYGEQFF,TGTGCCAGCAGTCCCTACGGTGAGCAGTTCTTC
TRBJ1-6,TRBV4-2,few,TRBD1,CASSPEGAGGNSPLHF,TGTGCCAGCAGCCCAGAGGGGGCAGGGGGTAATTCACCCCTCCACTTT
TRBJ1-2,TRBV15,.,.,CAARDTRNYGYTF,TGTGCCGCCCGGGACACACGCAACTATGGCTACACCTTC
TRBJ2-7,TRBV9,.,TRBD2,CASSVDPSGSYEQYF,TGTGCCAGCAGCGTAGACCCTAGCGGCTCCTACGAGCAGTACTTC
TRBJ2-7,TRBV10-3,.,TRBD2,CAISGSSGSTVTGEQYF,TGTGCCATCAGTGGGTCTAGCGGGAGTACGGTTACGGGCGAGCAGTACTTC
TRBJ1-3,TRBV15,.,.,CATSRDYPSARDNTIYF,TGTGCCACCAGCAGAGACTACCCCTCCGCCAGGGATAACACCATATATTTT
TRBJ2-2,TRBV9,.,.,CASSVAPGSDTGELFF,TGTGCCAGCAGCGTAGCCCCGGGGTCGGACACCGGGGAGCTGTTTTTT
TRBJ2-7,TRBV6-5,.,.,CASTRTSGNSEQYF,TGTGCCAGCACTCGAACCTCCGGGAACTCCGAGCAGTACTTC
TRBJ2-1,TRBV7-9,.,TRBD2,CASSSLTSGSYNEQFF,TGTGCCAGCAGCTCCCTGACTAGCGGGAGCTACAATGAGCAGTTCTTC
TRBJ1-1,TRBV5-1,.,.,CASSGGTHEAFF,TGCGCCAGCAGTGGGGGCACCCATGAAGCTTTCTTT
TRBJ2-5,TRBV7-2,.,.,CASSFGTKETQYF,TGTGCCAGCAGCTTCGGGACAAAAGAGACCCAGTACTTC
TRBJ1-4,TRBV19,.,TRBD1,CASSATGTVDEKLFF,TGTGCCAGTAGTGCCACCGGGACAGTAGACGAAAAACTGTTTTTT
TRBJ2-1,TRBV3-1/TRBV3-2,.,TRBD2,CASSAGTSGRNYNEQFF,TGTGCCAGCAGCGCGGGAACTAGCGGGAGAAACTACAATGAGCAGTTCTTC
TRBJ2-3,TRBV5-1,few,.,CASSEGPARTDGPSKRLTQYF,TGCGCCAGCAGCGAGGGCCCCGCTAGAACTGACGGGCCTTCGAAGAGGCTTACGCAGTATTTT
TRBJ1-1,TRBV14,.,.,CASSQSMSTEAFF,TGTGCCAGCAGCCAGTCCATGAGCACTGAAGCTTTCTTT
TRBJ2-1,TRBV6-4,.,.,CASSDSEGHEQFF,TGTGCCAGCAGTGACTCGGAGGGACATGAGCAGTTCTTC
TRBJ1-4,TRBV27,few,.,CASSLSWATANEKLFF,TGTGCCAGCAGTTTATCTTGGGCTACCGCTAATGAAAAACTGTTTTTT
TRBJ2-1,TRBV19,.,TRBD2,CASSMGPGLAGQNEQFF,TGTGCCAGTAGTATGGGCCCGGGACTAGCGGGACAGAATGAGCAGTTCTTC
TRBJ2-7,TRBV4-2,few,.,CASSFGVTSEQYF,TGTGCCAGCAGCTTCGGGGTGACGAGCGAGCAGTACTTC
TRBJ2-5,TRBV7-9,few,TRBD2,CASSGWTSGKETQYF,TGTGCCAGCAGCGGCTGGACTAGCGGGAAAGAGACCCAGTACTTC
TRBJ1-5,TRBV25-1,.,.,CASSGQNNQPQHF,TGTGCCAGCAGTGGCCAGAACAATCAGCCCCAGCATTTT
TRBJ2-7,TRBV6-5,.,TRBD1,CASSYSYQGAYEQYF,TGTGCCAGCAGTTACTCGTACCAGGGGGCCTACGAGCAGTACTTC
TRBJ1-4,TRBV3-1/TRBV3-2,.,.,CASSQVWQGLGKLFF,TGTGCCAGCAGCCAAGTGTGGCAGGGTTTGGGAAAACTGTTTTTT
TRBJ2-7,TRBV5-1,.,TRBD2,CASSLSAGGNEQYF,TGCGCCAGCAGCTTGTCGGCGGGAGGTAACGAGCAGTACTTC
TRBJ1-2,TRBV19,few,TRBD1,CASSKDRGIYGYTF,TGTGCCAGTAGCAAGGACAGGGGGATCTATGGCTACACCTTC
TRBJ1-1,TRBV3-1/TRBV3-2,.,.,CASSPSGARFRPQNTEAFF,TGTGCCAGCAGCCCCAGCGGGGCTCGGTTCCGGCCTCAGAACACTGAAGCTTTCTTT
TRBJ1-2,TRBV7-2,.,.,CASSMDKNYGYTF,TGTGCCAGCAGCATGGACAAGAACTATGGCTACACCTTC
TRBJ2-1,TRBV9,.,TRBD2,CASSGTPGTSGNNEQFF,TGTGCCAGCAGCGGTACTCCCGGGACTAGCGGCAACAATGAGCAGTTCTTC
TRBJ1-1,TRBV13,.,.,CASRPTVNTEAFF,TGTGCCAGCAGACCTACAGTGAACACTGAAGCTTTCTTT
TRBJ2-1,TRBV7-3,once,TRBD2,CASSIRGGLGNEQFF,TGTGCCAGCAGCATCCGGGGGGGCCTGGGAAATGAGCAGTTCTTC
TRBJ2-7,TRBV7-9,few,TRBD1,CASSLGQGPTYEQYF,TGTGCCAGCAGCTTAGGACAGGGTCCTACCTACGAGCAGTACTTC
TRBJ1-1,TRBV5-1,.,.,CASTPTATEAFF,TGCGCCAGCACCCCAACTGCCACTGAAGCTTTCTTT
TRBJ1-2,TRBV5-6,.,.,CASSHDIRGGADGYTF,TGTGCCAGCAGCCACGATATCCGGGGGGGCGCAGATGGCTACACCTTC
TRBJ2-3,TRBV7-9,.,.,CASSLGGTTSTDTQYF,TGTGCCAGCAGCTTAGGGGGGACAACTAGCACAGATACGCAGTATTTT
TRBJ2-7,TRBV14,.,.,CASSQSYSNEQYF,TGTGCCAGCAGCCAGTCCTACTCCAACGAGCAGTACTTC
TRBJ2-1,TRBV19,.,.,CASSNLGQGSYNEQFF,TGTGCCAGTAGTAACCTGGGGCAGGGTTCCTACAATGAGCAGTTCTTC
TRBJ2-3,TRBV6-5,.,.,CASTKLGGTDTQYF,TGTGCCAGCACAAAACTAGGAGGCACAGATACGCAGTATTTT
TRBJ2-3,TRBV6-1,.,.,CASSEAAGGTDTQYF,TGTGCCAGCAGTGAAGCGGCAGGGGGGACAGATACGCAGTATTTT
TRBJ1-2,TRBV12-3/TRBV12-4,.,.,CASSFPEGSGYTF,TGTGCCAGCAGTTTTCCTGAGGGCTCTGGCTACACCTTC
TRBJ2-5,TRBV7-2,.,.,CASGPGGRGETQYF,TGTGCCAGCGGCCCAGGGGGGCGGGGAGAGACCCAGTACTTC